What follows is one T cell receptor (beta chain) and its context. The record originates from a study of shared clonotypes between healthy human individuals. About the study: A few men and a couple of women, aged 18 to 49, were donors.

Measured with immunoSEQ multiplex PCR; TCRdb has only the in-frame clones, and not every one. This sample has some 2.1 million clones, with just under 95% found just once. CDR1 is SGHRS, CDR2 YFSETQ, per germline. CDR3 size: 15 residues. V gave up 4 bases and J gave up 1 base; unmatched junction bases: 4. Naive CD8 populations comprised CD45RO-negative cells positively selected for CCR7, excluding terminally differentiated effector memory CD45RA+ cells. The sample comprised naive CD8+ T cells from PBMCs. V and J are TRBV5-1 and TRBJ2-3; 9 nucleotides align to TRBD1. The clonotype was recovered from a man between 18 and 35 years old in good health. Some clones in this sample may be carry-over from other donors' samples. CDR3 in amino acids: CASSIWTGGTDTQYF. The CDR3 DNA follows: TGCGCCAGCAGCATATGGACAGGGGGCACAGATACGCAGTATTTT.